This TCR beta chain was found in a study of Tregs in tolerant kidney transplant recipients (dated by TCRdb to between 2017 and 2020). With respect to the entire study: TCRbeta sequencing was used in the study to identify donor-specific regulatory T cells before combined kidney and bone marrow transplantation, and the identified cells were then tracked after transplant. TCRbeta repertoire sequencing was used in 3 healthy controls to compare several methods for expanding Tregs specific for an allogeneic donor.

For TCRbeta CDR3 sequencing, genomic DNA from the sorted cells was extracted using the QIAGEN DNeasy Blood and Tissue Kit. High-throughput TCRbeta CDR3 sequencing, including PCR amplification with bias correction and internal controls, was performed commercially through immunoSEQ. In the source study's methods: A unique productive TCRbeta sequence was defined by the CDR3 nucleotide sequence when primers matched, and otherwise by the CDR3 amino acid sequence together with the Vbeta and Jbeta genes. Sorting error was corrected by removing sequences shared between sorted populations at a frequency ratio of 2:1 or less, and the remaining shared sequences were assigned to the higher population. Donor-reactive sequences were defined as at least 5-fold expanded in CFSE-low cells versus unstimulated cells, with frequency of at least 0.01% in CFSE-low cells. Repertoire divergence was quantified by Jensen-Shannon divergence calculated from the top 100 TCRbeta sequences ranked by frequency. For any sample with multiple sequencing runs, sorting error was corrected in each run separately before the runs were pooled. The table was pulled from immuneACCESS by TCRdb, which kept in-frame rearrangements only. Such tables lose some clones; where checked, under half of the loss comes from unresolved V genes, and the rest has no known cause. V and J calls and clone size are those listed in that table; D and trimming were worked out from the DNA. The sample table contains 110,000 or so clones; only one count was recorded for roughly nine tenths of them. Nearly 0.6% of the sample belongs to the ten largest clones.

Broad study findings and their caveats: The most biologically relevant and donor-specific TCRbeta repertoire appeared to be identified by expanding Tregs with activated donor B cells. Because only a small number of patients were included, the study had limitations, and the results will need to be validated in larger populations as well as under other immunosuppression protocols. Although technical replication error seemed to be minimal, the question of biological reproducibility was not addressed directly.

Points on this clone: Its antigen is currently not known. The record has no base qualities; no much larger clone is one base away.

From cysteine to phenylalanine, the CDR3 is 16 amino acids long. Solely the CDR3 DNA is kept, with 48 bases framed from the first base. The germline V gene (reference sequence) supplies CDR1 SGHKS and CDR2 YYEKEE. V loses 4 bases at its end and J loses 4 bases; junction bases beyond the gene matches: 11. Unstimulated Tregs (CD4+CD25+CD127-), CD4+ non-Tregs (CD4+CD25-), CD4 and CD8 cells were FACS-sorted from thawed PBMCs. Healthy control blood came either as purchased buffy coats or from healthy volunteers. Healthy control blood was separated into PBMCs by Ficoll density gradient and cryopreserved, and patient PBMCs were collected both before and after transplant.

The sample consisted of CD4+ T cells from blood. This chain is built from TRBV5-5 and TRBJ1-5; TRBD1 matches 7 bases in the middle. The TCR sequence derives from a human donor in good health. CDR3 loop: CASSPMSDRANQPQHF. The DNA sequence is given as TGTGCCAGCAGCCCCATGTCCGACAGGGCTAATCAGCCCCAGCATTTT.